These 5 T cell receptor beta chains were all obtained from the same sample, sequenced in a study of T cells in Graves' hyperthyroidism and ophthalmopathy. The investigators amplified TCR beta CDR3 regions from RNA transcripts. HTBI primers were employed in a first-round RT-PCR of the TCR CDR3. TCRdb fed the multiplex PCR reads into MiXCR, producing one record per CDR3 protein. The sample consists of some 550,000 distinct CDR3 sequences, about a sixth of them appearing once. Sample: blood. The source is a woman aged 35 to 49 with Graves' ophthalmopathy.

The chain employs TRBV28 and TRBJ2-5, with D perhaps TRBD2 (6 bases). This CDR3 comprises 12 residues. V lost 8 bases and J lost 9, with 16 bases in between. Per germline, CDR1 MDHEN and CDR2 SYDVKM. This CDR3 is CASRGTVRAQYF. The CDR3, as DNA: TGTGCCAGCCGGGGGACGGTTCGGGCCCAGTACTTC.

There are many counts of this clonotype. The genes are TRBV5-8 and TRBJ2-7, with TRBD2 matching 11 bases. With 5 bases clipped from V and 4 bases from J, the junction kept 5 bases outside the gene matches. CDR1 is SGHTS, CDR2 YDEGEE, per germline. This CDR3 has 14 amino acids. The DNA for the CDR3 is TGTGCCAGCAGTACCTTAGCGGGAGGGTACGAGCAGTACTTC. Translation gives CASSTLAGGYEQYF.

This clonotype was seen only a few times. The CDR3 region is CASSKDRAGELFF. The DNA of the CDR3 is TGCGCCAGCAGTAAGGACAGGGCCGGGGAGCTGTTTTTT. The rearrangement links TRBV4-1 to TRBJ2-2; 8 bases map to TRBD1. The germline CDR1 and CDR2 sequences are MGHRA and YSYEKL. CDR3 size: 13 residues. Germline trimming cut 6 bases from V and 6 bases from J; bases unmatched to any gene: 3.

The rearrangement links TRBV2 to TRBJ1-1; unclear D gene. CDR3 size: 10 residues. Germline V lookup: CDR1 SNHLY, CDR2 FYNNEI. V lost 6 bases, J lost 9 bases, and 8 bases lay in between. Written as DNA, the CDR3 is TGTGCCAGCAGAGTTGCACAAGCTTTCTTT. Translation: CASRVAQAFF.

Many counts were recorded for this clonotype. The V gene is TRBV7-2, the J gene TRBJ1-5; the D is unclear. Trimming pared 3 bases from V and 4 bases from J, leaving 13 bases between. This CDR3 comprises 15 residues. Germline loops: CDR1 SGHTA, CDR2 FQGNSA. CDR3 in amino acids: CASSLGPGLNQPQHF. CDR3 coding DNA: TGTGCCAGCAGCTTGGGTCCAGGTTTAAATCAGCCCCAGCATTTT.